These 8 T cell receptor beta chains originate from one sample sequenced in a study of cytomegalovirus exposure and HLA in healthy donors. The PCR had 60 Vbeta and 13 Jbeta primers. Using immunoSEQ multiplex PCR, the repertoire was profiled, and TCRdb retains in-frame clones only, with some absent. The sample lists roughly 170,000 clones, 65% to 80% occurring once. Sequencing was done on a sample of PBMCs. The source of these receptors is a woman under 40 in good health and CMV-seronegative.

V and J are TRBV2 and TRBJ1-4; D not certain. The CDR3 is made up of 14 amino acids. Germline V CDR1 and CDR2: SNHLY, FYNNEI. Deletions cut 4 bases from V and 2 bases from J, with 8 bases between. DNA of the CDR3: TGTGCCAGCAGTGCCGGTTCCACTAATGAAAAACTGTTTTTT. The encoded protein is CASSAGSTNEKLFF.

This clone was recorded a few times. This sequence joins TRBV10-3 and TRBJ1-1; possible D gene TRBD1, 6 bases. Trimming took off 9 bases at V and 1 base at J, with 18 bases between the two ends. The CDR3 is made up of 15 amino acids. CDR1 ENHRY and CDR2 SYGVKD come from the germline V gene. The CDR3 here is CAIQTAVTGNTEAFF. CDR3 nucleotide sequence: TGTGCCATTCAAACGGCGGTGACAGGGAACACTGAAGCTTTCTTT.

The CDR3 loop is CASWGDSYQETQYF. For the CDR3, the DNA is TGTGCCAGCTGGGGAGATTCCTACCAAGAGACCCAGTACTTC. The rearrangement links TRBV2 to TRBJ2-5, with a tentative D call TRBD2 (5 bases). Deletions cut 8 bases from V and 0 bases from J, with 13 bases between. The CDR3 length is 14 residues. Germline assignment: CDR1 SNHLY and CDR2 FYNNEI.

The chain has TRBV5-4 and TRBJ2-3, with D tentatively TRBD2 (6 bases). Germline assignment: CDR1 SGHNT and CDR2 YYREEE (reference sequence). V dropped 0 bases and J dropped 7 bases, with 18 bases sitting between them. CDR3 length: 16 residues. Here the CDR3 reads CASSLDSGEGRNTQYF. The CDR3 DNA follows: TGTGCCAGCAGCTTGGATAGCGGAGAGGGGCGGAATACGCAGTATTTT.

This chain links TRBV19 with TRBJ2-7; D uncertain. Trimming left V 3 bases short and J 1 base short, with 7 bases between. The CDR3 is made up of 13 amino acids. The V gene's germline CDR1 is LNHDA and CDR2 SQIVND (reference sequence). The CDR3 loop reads CASSMQRSYEQYF. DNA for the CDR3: TGTGCCAGTAGTATGCAGCGTTCCTACGAGCAGTACTTC.

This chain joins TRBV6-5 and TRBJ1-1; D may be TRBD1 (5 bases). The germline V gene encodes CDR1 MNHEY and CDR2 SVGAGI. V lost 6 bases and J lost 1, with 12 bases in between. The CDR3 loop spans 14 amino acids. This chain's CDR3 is CASRIGGGNTEAFF. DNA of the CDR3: TGTGCCAGCAGGATCGGCGGGGGGAACACTGAAGCTTTCTTT.

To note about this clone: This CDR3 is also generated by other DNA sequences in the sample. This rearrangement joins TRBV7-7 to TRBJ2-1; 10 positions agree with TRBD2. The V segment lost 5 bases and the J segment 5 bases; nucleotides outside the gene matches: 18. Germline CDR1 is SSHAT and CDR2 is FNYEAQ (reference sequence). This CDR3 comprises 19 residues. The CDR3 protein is CASSPLSSGRAPGNNEQFF. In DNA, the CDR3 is TGTGCCAGCAGCCCCCTCTCGAGCGGGAGGGCTCCCGGCAACAATGAGCAGTTCTTC.

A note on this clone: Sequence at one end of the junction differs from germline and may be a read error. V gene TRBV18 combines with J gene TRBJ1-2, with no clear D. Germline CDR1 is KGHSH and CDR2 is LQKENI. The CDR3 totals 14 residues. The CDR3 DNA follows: TGTGCCAGCTCGATCCGCCAGGAGGGCTATGGCTACCCCTTC. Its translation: CASSIRQEGYGYPF.